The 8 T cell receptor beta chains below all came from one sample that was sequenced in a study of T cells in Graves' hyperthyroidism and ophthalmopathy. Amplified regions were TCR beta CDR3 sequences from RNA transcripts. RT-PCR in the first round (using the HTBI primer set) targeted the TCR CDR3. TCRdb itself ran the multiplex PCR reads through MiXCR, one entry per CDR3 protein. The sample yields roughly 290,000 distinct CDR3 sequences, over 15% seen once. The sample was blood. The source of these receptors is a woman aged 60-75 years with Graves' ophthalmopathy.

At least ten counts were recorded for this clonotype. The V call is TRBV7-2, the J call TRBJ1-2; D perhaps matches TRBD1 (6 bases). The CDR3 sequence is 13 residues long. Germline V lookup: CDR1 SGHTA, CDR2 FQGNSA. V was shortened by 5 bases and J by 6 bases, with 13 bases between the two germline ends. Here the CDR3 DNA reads TGTGCCAGCAGCACAGGGAACTCTGATGGCTACACCTTC. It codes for CASSTGNSDGYTF.

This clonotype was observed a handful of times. The CDR3 reads CASSLDPGGNSPLHF. As DNA, the CDR3 is TGCGCCAGCAGCTTGGATCCCGGGGGAAATTCACCCCTCCACTTT. The V gene is TRBV5-1, the J gene TRBJ1-6; possible D gene TRBD1, 5 bases. Germline CDR1 is SGHRS and CDR2 is YFSETQ. This CDR3 has 15 amino acids. With 0 bases removed from V and 7 bases from J, the gap between germline ends came to 11 bases.

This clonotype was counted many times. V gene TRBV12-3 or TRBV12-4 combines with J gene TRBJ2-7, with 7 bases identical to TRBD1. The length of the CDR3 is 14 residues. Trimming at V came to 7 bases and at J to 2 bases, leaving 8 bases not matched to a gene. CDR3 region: CASTHNRGAYEQYF. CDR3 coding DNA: TGTGCCAGCACTCACAACAGGGGCGCCTACGAGCAGTACTTC.

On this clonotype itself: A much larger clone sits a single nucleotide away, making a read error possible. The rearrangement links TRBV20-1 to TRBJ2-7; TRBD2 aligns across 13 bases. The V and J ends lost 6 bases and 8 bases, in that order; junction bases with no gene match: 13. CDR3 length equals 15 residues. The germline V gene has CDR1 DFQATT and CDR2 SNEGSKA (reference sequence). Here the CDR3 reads CSAVGLAGHPYKQYF. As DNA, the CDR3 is TGCAGTGCAGTGGGACTAGCGGGGCACCCTTACAAGCAGTACTTC.

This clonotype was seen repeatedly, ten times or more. Here the CDR3 reads CASSQRTGIQPQHF. The CDR3 DNA reads as TGTGCCAGCAGTCAAAGGACAGGGATTCAGCCCCAGCATTTT. The gene calls are TRBV6-1 and TRBJ1-5, with 8 positions matching TRBD1. Germline CDR1 is MNHNS and CDR2 is SASEGT. V shed 5 bases and J 6 bases; nucleotides not matched to a gene: 6. The CDR3 has 14 amino acids.

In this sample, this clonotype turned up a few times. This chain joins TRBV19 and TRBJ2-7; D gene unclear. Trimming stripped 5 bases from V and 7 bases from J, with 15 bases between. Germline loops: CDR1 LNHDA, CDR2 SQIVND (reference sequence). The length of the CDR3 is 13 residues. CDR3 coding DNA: TGTGCCAGTAGTTCAACCCCTCCGAGAGAGCAGTACTTC. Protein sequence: CASSSTPPREQYF.

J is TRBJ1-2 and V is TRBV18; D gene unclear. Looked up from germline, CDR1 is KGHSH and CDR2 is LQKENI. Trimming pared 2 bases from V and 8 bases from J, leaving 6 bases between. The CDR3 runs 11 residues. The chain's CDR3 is CASSPGQGYTF. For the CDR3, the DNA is TGTGCCAGCTCACCAGGTCAGGGCTACACCTTC.

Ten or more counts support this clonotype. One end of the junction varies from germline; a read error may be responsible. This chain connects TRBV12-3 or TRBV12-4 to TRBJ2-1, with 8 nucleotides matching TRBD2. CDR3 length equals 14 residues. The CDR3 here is CASRRGVSDNEQFF. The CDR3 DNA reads TGTGCCAGCAGGCGGGGGGTCTCCGACAATGAGCAGTTCTTC.